The 11 T cell receptor beta chains listed next were all sequenced from one sample in a study of response to subunit inactivated influenza vaccine. TCRdb analysed the RT-PCR reads with MiXCR anew, one entry per CDR3 protein. The sample includes approximately 500,000 distinct CDR3 sequences, under 30% seen only once; the top ten take 2.8%. These data also formed part of another study, on T cells expressing NK-cell markers. As that report states: UMIs were included in TCR beta cDNA generated by 5'RACE template switching.

Here the sequenced sample was CD4+ T cells sorted from PBMCs, taken roughly 12 days after vaccination. These receptors came from a man in his forties or fifties who received an inactivated influenza vaccine.

In this sample, this clonotype turned up once. J is TRBJ2-3 and V is TRBV2; 9 nucleotides align to TRBD2. V lost 6 bases to trimming and J lost 4 bases; unmatched junction nucleotides: 5. Germline V gene data show CDR1 as SNHLY and CDR2 as FYNNEI. The CDR3 loop spans 14 amino acids. The CDR3 DNA reads as TGTGCCAGCAGGAAGCGGGAGGCAGCAGATACGCAGTATTTT. Translation: CASRKREAADTQYF.

CDR3 bases: TGCAGTGCTAGAAAGGGACCTCCATACAATGAGCAGTTCTTC. Residues: CSARKGPPYNEQFF. The rearrangement joins TRBV20-1 to TRBJ2-1; D is possibly TRBD1 or TRBD2 (5 bases each). Germline values: CDR1 DFQATT, CDR2 SNEGSKA (reference sequence). V gave up 2 bases and J gave up 4 bases, with 12 bases separating them. The CDR3 is 14 residues long.

The chain joins TRBV20-1 to TRBJ2-7; D is perhaps TRBD2 (6 bases). Germline lookup yields CDR1 DFQATT and CDR2 SNEGSKA (reference sequence). Trimming pared 3 bases from V and 0 bases from J, leaving 9 bases between. This CDR3 has 13 amino acids. CDR3 sequence (DNA): TGCAGTGCTAGCCGGACTAACTCCTACGAGCAGTACTTC. As protein: CSASRTNSYEQYF.

The chain joins TRBV28 to TRBJ2-5; D is unresolved. The V end lost 7 bases, the J end lost 2 bases, and 5 bases lay between the germline ends. The germline CDR1 and CDR2 sequences are MDHEN and SYDVKM. The CDR3 is made up of 11 amino acids. CDR3 region: CASKRQETQYF. CDR3 DNA: TGTGCCAGCAAGAGGCAAGAGACCCAGTACTTC.

This clonotype has a count of ten or more. The V gene is TRBV10-3, the J gene TRBJ1-6; D perhaps matches TRBD1 (5 bases). Trimming removed 6 bases from V and 6 bases from J, with 9 bases in between. The germline CDR1 and CDR2 sequences are ENHRY and SYGVKD. This CDR3 is built from 13 residues. The CDR3, as DNA: TGTGCCATCAGGACGGGGGGTAATTCACCCCTCCACTTT. Translation: CAIRTGGNSPLHF.

This clonotype was recorded at least ten times. The chain couples TRBV10-2 to TRBJ2-7; possible D gene TRBD2, 6 bases. Trimming took off 8 bases at V and 2 bases at J, with 13 bases between the two ends. The length of the CDR3 is 13 residues. Germline values: CDR1 WSHSY, CDR2 SAAADI. In DNA, the CDR3 is TGCGCCAGCGCGCGGGGTCCGACCTACGAGCAGTACTTC. Its protein is CASARGPTYEQYF.

The chain employs TRBV12-3 or TRBV12-4 and TRBJ1-5, with TRBD1 identical over 8 bases. This CDR3 is built from 15 residues. The ends lost 3 bases at V and 4 bases at J; junction bases unmatched: 5. This CDR3 is CASSFGTGFNQPQHF. The CDR3 DNA sequence: TGTGCCAGCAGTTTCGGGACAGGCTTTAATCAGCCCCAGCATTTT.

The V gene is TRBV12-3 or TRBV12-4, the J gene TRBJ2-7; D is unresolved. V lost 6 bases and J lost 2, with 8 bases in between. The CDR3 runs to 12 residues. The chain's CDR3 is CASSNPPYEQYF. For the CDR3, the DNA is TGTGCCAGCAGCAACCCCCCCTACGAGCAGTACTTC.

The genes are TRBV10-3 and TRBJ1-1, with 9 positions matching TRBD1. Per germline, CDR1 ENHRY and CDR2 SYGVKD. Losses at the gene ends were 11 bases for V and 0 bases for J; bases not matched to a gene: 13. The CDR3 covers 16 residues. The CDR3 loop reads CAARGRQGGMNTEAFF. CDR3 sequence (DNA): TGTGCCGCTAGGGGAAGACAGGGGGGCATGAACACTGAAGCTTTCTTT.

The sample holds a few counts of this clonotype. The chain carries TRBV5-4 and TRBJ1-4; D not certain. CDR3 length equals 16 residues. Per germline, CDR1 SGHNT and CDR2 YYREEE (reference sequence). V dropped 0 bases and J dropped 0 bases, with 9 bases sitting between them. CDR3 sequence: CASSLEPTSTNEKLFF. DNA of the CDR3: TGTGCCAGCAGCTTGGAACCGACCTCAACTAATGAAAAACTGTTTTTT.

The chain has TRBV27 and TRBJ2-7; 11 bases map to TRBD1. The V segment lost 2 bases and the J segment 4 bases; nucleotides outside the gene matches: 13. CDR3 size: 18 residues. Germline loops: CDR1 MNHEY, CDR2 SMNVEV (reference sequence). The CDR3 region is CASSLTASGQGVIYEQYF. CDR3 DNA sequence: TGTGCCAGCAGTTTAACCGCCTCGGGACAGGGGGTAATTTACGAGCAGTACTTC.